One T cell receptor beta chain is described in this entry. These data belong to a study of blood T cell repertoires in COVID-19. The CDR3 runs to 17 residues. The V segment lost 1 base and the J segment 8 bases; nucleotides outside the gene matches: 14. Germline CDR1 is SGHNT and CDR2 is YYREEE (reference sequence). Original analysis: Amplified reference gene primers provided the basis for estimating nucleated cell counts. This table comes from immunoSEQ multiplex PCR, and its TCRdb copy is limited to in-frame clones, with some not included. Clonal size and the V and J genes are those of that table, whereas D and trimming came from the DNA. The sample shows 350,000 to 500,000 clones, 80% to 90% of them seen only once.

The sequencing input was peripheral blood. The J gene is TRBJ2-2, the V gene TRBV5-4; 7 bases line up with TRBD2. The source is a man aged 18 to 30 with COVID-19, enrolled during active disease. The DNA for the CDR3 is TGTGCCAGCAGCTTGATCATCCTCGCGGGAGAGGGTGGGGAGCTGTTTTTT. Its translation is CASSLIILAGEGGELFF.